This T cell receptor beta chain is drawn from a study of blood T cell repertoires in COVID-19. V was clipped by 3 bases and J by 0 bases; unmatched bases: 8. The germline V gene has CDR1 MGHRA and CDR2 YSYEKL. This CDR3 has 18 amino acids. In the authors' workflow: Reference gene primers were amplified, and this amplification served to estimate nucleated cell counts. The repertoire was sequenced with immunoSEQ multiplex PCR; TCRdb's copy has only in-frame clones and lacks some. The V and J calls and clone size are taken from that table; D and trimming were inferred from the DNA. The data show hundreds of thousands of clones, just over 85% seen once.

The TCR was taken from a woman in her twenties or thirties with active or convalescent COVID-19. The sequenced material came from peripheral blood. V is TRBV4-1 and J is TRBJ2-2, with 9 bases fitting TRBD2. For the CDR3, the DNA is TGCGCCAGCAGCCACAGTCCCTGGACTAGCGCGAACACCGGGGAGCTGTTTTTT. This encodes CASSHSPWTSANTGELFF.